The 12 T cell receptor beta chains below were found in one sample sequenced in a study of CD8 T cells in ankylosing spondylitis. TCRdb fed the 5' RACE reads into MiXCR, producing one record per CDR3 protein. Of around 330,000 distinct CDR3 sequences in the sample, around 10% were seen once. Material for sequencing was blood, either unsorted or a sorted T cell fraction (not recorded which). These receptors came from a female donor with ankylosing spondylitis or in good health (not recorded which).

This clonotype came up many times. The rearrangement joins TRBV5-1 to TRBJ2-3; TRBD2 matches at 10 bases. In germline, CDR1 is SGHRS, CDR2 YFSETQ. The CDR3 extends over 18 amino acids. J was trimmed by 5 bases and V by 7 bases; bases with no gene match: 19. CDR3 sequence (DNA): TGCGCCAGCCACGACCTTAGGAGCGGGAGGGTGGGGCAAGATACGCAGTATTTT. It specifies CASHDLRSGRVGQDTQYF.

This clonotype showed up many times. The CDR3, as DNA: TGCGCCAGCAGCTTAAAGGGGGTCACTGAAGCTTTCTTT. Encoded protein: CASSLKGVTEAFF. This rearrangement joins TRBV5-1 to TRBJ1-1; TRBD1 is a possible D gene (6 bases). CDR1 is SGHRS, CDR2 YFSETQ, per germline. Deletions cut 2 bases from V and 4 bases from J, with 9 bases between. This CDR3 is built from 13 residues.

In its sample, this clonotype was seen many times. This chain uses TRBV29-1 with TRBJ1-6, with D possibly TRBD1 on 5 matching bases. The CDR3 covers 14 residues. The V end was cut by 6 bases, the J end by 7 bases, with 16 bases between. Germline loops: CDR1 SQVTM, CDR2 ANQGSEA. As DNA, the CDR3 is TGCAGCGTAGCATCCTCAGGGAAGAATTCACCCCTCCACTTT. It encodes CSVASSGKNSPLHF.

The table lists this clonotype with many counts. The CDR3 sequence: CSARGQGTTNEKLFF. The CDR3, as DNA: TGCAGTGCTAGGGGACAGGGGACAACTAATGAAAAACTGTTTTTT. The rearrangement joins TRBV20-1 to TRBJ1-4; TRBD1 matches 10 bases. V was pared by 3 bases and J by 0 bases, with 1 base of the junction left unmatched. The CDR3 covers 15 residues. Germline CDR1 is DFQATT and CDR2 is SNEGSKA (reference sequence).

This clonotype was detected many times. This chain uses TRBV29-1 with TRBJ2-1; D not certain. V lost 5 bases and J 5 bases, leaving 13 bases between the germline ends. Per germline, CDR1 SQVTM and CDR2 ANQGSEA. CDR3 size: 13 residues. The CDR3 region has the DNA TGCAGCGTTCGTCGGGCGGTAAACAATGAGCAGTTCTTC. It yields the protein CSVRRAVNNEQFF.

This clonotype occurred a few times. This sequence joins TRBV6-1 and TRBJ2-2; no firm D call. The CDR3 spans 15 residues. CDR1 is MNHNS, CDR2 SASEGT, per germline. The V end was cut by 6 bases, the J end by 2 bases, with 13 bases between. The CDR3 region has the DNA TGTGCCAGCAGCCCTGAGCGCCAAAACACCGGGGAGCTGTTTTTT. It yields the protein CASSPERQNTGELFF.

This clonotype was seen many times. The rearrangement uses TRBV20-1 and TRBJ2-3, with 14 bases aligning to TRBD2. CDR1 is DFQATT and CDR2 is SNEGSKA in the germline V gene (reference sequence). V lost 6 bases to trimming and J lost 7 bases; unmatched junction nucleotides: 6. The CDR3 loop spans 14 amino acids. The DNA for the CDR3 is TGCAGTGCAAAAGGGACTAGCGGGAGTAATACGCAGTATTTT. Translating gives CSAKGTSGSNTQYF.

This clonotype was detected ten times or more. The chain links TRBV20-1 to TRBJ1-5, with 7 bases aligning to TRBD1. Looked up from germline, CDR1 is DFQATT and CDR2 is SNEGSKA (reference sequence). The CDR3 runs to 17 residues. V lost 1 base, J lost 5 bases, and 14 bases stayed unmatched. CDR3 protein: CSARGPSPGTVDQPQHF. Written as DNA, the CDR3 is TGCAGTGCTAGAGGTCCGTCCCCCGGGACAGTCGATCAGCCCCAGCATTTT.

This clonotype has ten or more counts. The rearrangement joins TRBV6-1 to TRBJ2-2, with TRBD1 matching over 10 bases. Germline V gives CDR1 MNHNS, CDR2 SASEGT. This CDR3 comprises 15 residues. Losses at the gene ends were 6 bases for V and 5 bases for J; bases not matched to a gene: 6. CDR3 in amino acids: CASSRQGARTGELFF. The CDR3 DNA sequence: TGTGCCAGCAGCCGACAGGGGGCAAGGACCGGGGAGCTGTTTTTT.

Many counts were recorded for this clonotype. The genes are TRBV4-3 and TRBJ1-2; the match to TRBD1 covers 9 bases. V lost 1 base to trimming and J lost 3 bases; unmatched junction nucleotides: 12. In germline, CDR1 is LGHNA, CDR2 YSLEER. This CDR3 is built from 18 residues. CDR3 DNA sequence: TGCGCCAGCAGCCAAGGTCCGGGACAGGGCCCTGCTGACTATGGCTACACCTTC. Its translation is CASSQGPGQGPADYGYTF.

The table lists this clonotype with a few counts. This chain uses TRBV3-1 with TRBJ1-2; no definite D call. V lost 1 base to trimming and J lost 7 bases, with 13 bases between them. The germline CDR1 and CDR2 sequences are LGHDT and YNNKEL (reference sequence). The CDR3 sequence is 14 residues long. For the CDR3, the DNA is TGTGCCAGCAGCCAAGGAGTCTCAGTGGGTGGCTACACCTTC. Its protein product is CASSQGVSVGGYTF.

This clonotype has a handful of counts. Here the CDR3 reads CASIGTREKLFF. CDR3 DNA sequence: TGTGCCAGCATCGGGACTAGGGAAAAACTGTTTTTT. The chain uses TRBV28 and TRBJ1-4; TRBD1 is a possible D gene (5 bases). Germline values: CDR1 MDHEN, CDR2 SYDVKM. V was trimmed by 7 bases and J by 8 bases, leaving 11 bases between them. CDR3 size: 12 residues.